This TCR beta chain was documented in a study of OX40 agonist ivuxolimab in advanced cancers. Across the whole study: Patients were given ivuxolimab, an antibody that agonizes OX40 (CD134). Previous treatment with anti-PD-1, anti-PD-L1 or anti-CTLA-4 therapy was allowed; about 44% had received some.

Deletions cut 10 bases from V and 3 bases from J, with 15 bases between. Germline assignment: CDR1 ENHRY and CDR2 SYGVKD. The CDR3 spans 13 residues. Profiling relied on immunoSEQ multiplex PCR, and the TCRdb table lists in-frame clones only, not all of them. Here the sample spans tens of thousands of clones, over 90% being singletons. The J gene is TRBJ1-2, the V gene TRBV10-3; D is possibly TRBD1 (5 bases). The source is an adult with an advanced solid tumor such as melanoma, head and neck, liver or kidney cancer. The sequenced sample was CD4+ or CD8+ T cells sorted from blood, obtained in a trial of the OX40 agonist ivuxolimab. This chain's CDR3 is CATTLGGDYGYTF. CDR3 bases: TGTGCCACCACCCTGGGGGGAGACTATGGCTACACCTTC.